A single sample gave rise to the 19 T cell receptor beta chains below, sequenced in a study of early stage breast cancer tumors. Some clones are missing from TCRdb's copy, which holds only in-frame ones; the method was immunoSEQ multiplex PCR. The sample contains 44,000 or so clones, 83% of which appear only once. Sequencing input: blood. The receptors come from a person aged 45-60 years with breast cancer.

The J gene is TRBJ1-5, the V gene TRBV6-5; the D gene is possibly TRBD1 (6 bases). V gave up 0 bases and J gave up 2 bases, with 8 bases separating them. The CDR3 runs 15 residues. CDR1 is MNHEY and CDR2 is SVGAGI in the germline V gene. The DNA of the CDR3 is TGTGCCAGCAGTTACTCGAAGGGGGGCAATCAGCCCCAGCATTTT. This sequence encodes CASSYSKGGNQPQHF.

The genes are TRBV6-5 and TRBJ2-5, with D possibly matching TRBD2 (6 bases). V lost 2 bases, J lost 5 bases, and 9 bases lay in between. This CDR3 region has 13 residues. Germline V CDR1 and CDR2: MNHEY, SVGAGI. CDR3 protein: CASSYGEVETQYF. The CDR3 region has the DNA TGTGCCAGCAGTTACGGGGAGGTGGAGACCCAGTACTTC.

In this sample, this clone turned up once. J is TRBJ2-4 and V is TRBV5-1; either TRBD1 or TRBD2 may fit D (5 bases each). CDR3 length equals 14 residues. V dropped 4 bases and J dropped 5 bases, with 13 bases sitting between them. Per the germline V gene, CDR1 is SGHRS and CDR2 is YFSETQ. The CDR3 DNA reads TGCGCCAGCAGCCCCCACGGGGCGGAAAACATTCAGTACTTC. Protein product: CASSPHGAENIQYF.

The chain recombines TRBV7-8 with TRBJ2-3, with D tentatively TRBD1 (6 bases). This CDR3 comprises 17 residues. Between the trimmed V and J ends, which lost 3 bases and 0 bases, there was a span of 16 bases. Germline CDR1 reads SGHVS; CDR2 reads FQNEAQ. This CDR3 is CASSLFSGQLSTDTQYF. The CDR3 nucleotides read TGTGCCAGCAGCTTGTTCTCCGGACAGCTCAGCACAGATACGCAGTATTTT.

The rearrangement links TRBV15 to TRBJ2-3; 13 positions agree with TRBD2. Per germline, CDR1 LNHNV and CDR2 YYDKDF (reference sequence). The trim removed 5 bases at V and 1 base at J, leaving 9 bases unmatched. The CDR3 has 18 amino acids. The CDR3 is CATSPGLAGVLGTDTQYF. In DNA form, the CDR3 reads TGTGCCACCAGCCCCGGACTAGCGGGGGTCCTGGGCACAGATACGCAGTATTTT.

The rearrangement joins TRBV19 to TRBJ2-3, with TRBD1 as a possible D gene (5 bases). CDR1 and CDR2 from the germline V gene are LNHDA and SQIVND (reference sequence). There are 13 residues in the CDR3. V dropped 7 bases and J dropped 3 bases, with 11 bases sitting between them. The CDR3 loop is CASIFPGTDTQYF. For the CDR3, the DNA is TGTGCCAGTATTTTTCCAGGGACAGATACGCAGTATTTT.

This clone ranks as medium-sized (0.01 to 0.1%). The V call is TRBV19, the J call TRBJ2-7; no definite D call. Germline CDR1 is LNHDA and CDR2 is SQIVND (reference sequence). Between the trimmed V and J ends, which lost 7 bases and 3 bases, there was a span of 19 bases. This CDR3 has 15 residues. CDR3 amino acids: CASTPSGSVDYEQYF. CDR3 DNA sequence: TGTGCCAGTACCCCGAGTGGGTCGGTGGACTACGAGCAGTACTTC.

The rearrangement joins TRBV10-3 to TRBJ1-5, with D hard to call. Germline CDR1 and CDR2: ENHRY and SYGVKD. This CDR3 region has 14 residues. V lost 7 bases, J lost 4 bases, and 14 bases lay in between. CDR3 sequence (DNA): TGTGCCATCAAAGACGGGCTGGGAAATCAGCCCCAGCATTTT. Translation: CAIKDGLGNQPQHF.

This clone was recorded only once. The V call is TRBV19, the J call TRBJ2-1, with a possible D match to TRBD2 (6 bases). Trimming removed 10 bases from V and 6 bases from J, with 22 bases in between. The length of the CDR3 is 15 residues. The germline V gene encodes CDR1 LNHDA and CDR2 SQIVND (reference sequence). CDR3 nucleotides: TGTGCCACAGGGACTTTTCGGGAGACGAGCAATGAGCAGTTCTTC. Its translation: CATGTFRETSNEQFF.

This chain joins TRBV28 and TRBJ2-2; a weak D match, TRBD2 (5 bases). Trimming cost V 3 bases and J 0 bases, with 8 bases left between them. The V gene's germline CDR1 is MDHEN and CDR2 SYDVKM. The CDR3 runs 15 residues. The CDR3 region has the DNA TGTGCCAGCAGTTTGTGGGGAGCGAACACCGGGGAGCTGTTTTTT. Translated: CASSLWGANTGELFF.

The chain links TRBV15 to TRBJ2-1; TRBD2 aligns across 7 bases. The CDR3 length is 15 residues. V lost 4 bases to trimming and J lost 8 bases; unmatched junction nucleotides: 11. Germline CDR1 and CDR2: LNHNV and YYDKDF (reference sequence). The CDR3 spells CATSNWREKMDEQFF. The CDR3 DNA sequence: TGTGCCACCAGCAACTGGCGGGAGAAAATGGATGAGCAGTTCTTC.

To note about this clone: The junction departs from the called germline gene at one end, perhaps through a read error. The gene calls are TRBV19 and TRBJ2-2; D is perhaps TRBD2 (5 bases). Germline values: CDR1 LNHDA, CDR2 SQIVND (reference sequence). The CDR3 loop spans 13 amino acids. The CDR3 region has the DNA TGTGCCAGTACCTTGGAGTACACCGGGGAGCCGTTTTTT. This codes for CASTLEYTGEPFF.

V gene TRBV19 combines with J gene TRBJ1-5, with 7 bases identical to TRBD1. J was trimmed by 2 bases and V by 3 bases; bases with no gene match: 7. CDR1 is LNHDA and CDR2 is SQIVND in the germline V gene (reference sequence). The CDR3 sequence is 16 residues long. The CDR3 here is CASSIYPQGGNQPQHF. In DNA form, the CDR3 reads TGTGCCAGTAGTATTTATCCCCAGGGGGGCAATCAGCCCCAGCATTTT.

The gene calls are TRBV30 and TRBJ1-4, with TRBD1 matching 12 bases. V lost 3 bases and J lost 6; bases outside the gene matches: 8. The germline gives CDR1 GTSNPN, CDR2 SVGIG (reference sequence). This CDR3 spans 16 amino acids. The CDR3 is CAWSFGTGGGDEKLFF. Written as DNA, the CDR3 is TGTGCCTGGAGCTTCGGGACAGGGGGCGGGGATGAAAAACTGTTTTTT. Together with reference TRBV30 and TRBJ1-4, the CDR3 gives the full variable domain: SQTIHQWPATLVQPVGSPLSLECTVEGTSNPNLYWYRQAAGRGLQLLFYSVGIGQISSEVPQNLSASRPQDRQFILSSKKLLLSDSGFYLCAWSFGTGGGDEKLFFGSGTQLSVL.

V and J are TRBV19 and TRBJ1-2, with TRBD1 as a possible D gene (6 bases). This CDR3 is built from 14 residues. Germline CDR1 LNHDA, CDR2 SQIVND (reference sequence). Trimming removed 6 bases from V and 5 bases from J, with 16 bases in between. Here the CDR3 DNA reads TGTGCCAGTAGCCAACTCGGGACACCTTATGGCTACACCTTC. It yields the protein CASSQLGTPYGYTF.

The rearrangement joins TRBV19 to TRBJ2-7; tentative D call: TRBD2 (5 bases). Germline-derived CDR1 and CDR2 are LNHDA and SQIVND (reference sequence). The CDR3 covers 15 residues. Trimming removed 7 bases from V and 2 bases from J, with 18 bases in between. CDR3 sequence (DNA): TGTGCCAGTACCTCGCAGAAGGACGGGGCCTACGAGCAGTACTTC. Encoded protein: CASTSQKDGAYEQYF.

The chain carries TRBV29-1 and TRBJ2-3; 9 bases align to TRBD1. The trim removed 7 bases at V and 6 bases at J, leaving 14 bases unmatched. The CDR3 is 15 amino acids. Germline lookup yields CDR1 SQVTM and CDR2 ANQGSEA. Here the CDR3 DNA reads TGCAGCGCCCAAGGTTGGACAGGGGCCACGGATACGCAGTATTTT. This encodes CSAQGWTGATDTQYF.

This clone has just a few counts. The CDR3 bases are TGCGCCAGCAGCTTGCGGGGTGCGGCCTACAATGAGCAGTTCTTC. This translates into CASSLRGAAYNEQFF. V usage is TRBV5-1 and J usage is TRBJ2-1; TRBD2 is a possible D gene (5 bases). Trimming took off 1 base at V and 2 bases at J, with 10 bases between the two ends. Germline values: CDR1 SGHRS, CDR2 YFSETQ. The CDR3 has 15 amino acids.

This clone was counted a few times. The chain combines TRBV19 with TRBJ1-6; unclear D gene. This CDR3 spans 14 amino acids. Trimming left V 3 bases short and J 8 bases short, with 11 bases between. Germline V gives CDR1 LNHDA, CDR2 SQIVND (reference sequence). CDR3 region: CASSIARSDSPLHF. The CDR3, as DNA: TGTGCCAGTAGTATCGCCAGGTCAGATTCACCCCTCCACTTT.